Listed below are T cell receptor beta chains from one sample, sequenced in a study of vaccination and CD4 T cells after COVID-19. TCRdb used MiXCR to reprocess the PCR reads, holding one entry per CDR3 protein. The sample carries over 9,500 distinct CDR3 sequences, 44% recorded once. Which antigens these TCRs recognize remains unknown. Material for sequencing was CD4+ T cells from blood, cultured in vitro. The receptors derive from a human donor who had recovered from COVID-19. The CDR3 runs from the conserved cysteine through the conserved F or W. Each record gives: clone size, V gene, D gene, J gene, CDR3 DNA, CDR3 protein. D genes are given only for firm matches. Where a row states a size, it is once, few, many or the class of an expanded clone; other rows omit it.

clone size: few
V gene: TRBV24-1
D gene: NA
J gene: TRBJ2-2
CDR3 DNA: TGTGCCACCAGTGATGCAAGACTTCACACCGGGGAGCTGTTTTTT
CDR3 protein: CATSDARLHTGELFF

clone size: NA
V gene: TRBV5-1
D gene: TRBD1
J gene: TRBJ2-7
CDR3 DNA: TGCGCCAGCAGCGATTACAGGGGGCCCGAGCAGTACTTC
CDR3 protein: CASSDYRGPEQYF

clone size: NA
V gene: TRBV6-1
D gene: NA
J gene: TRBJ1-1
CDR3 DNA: TGTGCCAGCGGATCAGGTGGGGGGAGGTCTGAAGCTTTCTTT
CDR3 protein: CASGSGGGRSEAFF

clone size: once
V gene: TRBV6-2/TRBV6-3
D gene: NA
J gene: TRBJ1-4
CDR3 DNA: TGTGCCAGCAGTTACGGAGGGTTGCTTCATGAAAAACTGTTTTTT
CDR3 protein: CASSYGGLLHEKLFF

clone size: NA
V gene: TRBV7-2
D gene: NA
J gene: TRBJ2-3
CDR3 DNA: TGTGCCAGCAGCCTACTCCGATTCGAAGATACGCAGTATTTT
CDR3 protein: CASSLLRFEDTQYF

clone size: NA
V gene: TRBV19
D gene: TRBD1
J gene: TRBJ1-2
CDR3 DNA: TGTGCCAGTAGTGTGACAGGGAGCTATGGCTACACCTTC
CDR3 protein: CASSVTGSYGYTF

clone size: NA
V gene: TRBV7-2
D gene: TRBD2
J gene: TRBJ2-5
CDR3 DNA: TGTGCCAGCAGCTTCCGACTAGCGGGGGGGCTGCGGGAGACCCAGTACTTC
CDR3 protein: CASSFRLAGGLRETQYF

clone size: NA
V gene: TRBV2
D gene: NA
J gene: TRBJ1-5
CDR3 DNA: TGTGCCAGCAGTATAGGACAGACGGGCAATCAGCCCCAGCATTTT
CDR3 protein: CASSIGQTGNQPQHF

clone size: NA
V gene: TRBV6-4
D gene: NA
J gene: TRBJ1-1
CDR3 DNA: TGTGCCAGCAGTTGGCAGACGAACACTGAAGCTTTCTTT
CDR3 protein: CASSWQTNTEAFF

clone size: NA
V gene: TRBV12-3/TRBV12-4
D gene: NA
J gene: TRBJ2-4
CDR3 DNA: TGTGCCAGCAGTTTTTGGGGAAACATTCAGTACTTC
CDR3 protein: CASSFWGNIQYF

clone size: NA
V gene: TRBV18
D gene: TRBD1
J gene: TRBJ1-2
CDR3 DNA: TGTGCCAGCTCACTGGAGGGGACAGGGGCCTATGGCTACACCTTC
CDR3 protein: CASSLEGTGAYGYTF

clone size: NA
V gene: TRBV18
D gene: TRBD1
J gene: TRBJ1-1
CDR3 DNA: TGTGCCAGCTCACCGGGACAGGCGAACACTGAAGCTTTCTTT
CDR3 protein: CASSPGQANTEAFF

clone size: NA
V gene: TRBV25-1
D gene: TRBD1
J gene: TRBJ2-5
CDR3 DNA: TGTGCCAGCAGTTGGGACAGGGAAGAGACCCAGTACTTC
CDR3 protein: CASSWDREETQYF

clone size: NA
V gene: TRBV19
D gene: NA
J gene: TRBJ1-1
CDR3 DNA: TGTGCCAGTAGTATAGTGAGGGGGAACACTGAAGCTTTCTTT
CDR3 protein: CASSIVRGNTEAFF

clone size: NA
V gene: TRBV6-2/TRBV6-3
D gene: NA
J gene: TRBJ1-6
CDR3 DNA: TGTGCCAGCAGTTACTCGTTCAGGGAGTCTAATTCACCCCTCCACTTT
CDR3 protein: CASSYSFRESNSPLHF

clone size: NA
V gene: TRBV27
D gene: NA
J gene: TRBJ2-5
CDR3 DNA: TGTGCCAGCAGTTTCACAGGGAGAGAGACCCAGTACTTC
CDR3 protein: CASSFTGRETQYF

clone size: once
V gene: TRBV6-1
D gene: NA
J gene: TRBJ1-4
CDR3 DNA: TGTGCCAGCTCCGGCTTAGAGGATGAAAAACTGTTTTTT
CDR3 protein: CASSGLEDEKLFF

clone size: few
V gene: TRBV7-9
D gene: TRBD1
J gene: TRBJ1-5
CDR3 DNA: TGTGCCAGCAGCTTCGGGACAGGCCTCAGTCAGCCCCAGCATTTT
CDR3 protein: CASSFGTGLSQPQHF

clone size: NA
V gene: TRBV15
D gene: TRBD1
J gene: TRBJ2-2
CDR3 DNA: TGTGCCACCAGCAGTCACGGGACAGGGGATTCCGGGGAGCTGTTTTTT
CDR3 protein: CATSSHGTGDSGELFF

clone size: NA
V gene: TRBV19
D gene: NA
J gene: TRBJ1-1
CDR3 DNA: TGTGCCAGTAGTATAACAACAGGGTCATTGAACACTGAAGCTTTCTTT
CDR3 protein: CASSITTGSLNTEAFF

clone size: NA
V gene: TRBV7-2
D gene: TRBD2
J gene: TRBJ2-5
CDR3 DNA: TGTGCCAGCACCGCGGGGGGGCCTTGGGAGACCCAGTACTTC
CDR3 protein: CASTAGGPWETQYF

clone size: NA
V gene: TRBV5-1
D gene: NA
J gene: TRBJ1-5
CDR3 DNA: TGCGCCAGCAGCCTGGGAGGAGGGCAGAACCTCCAGTCCCAGCATTTT
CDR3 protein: CASSLGGGQNLQSQHF

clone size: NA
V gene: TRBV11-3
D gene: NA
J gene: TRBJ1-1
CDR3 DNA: TGTGCCAGCAGCTTAAAAAAACTTGAAGCTTTCTTT
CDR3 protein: CASSLKKLEAFF

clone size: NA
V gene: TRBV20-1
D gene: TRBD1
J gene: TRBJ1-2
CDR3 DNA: TGCAGTGCCGTCGACCAGGGGGTCTATGGCTACACCTTC
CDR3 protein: CSAVDQGVYGYTF

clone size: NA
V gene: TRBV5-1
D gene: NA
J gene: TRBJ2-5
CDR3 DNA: TGCGCCAGCAGCTTGGCCGGGAAGGAGACCCAGTACTTC
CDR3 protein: CASSLAGKETQYF

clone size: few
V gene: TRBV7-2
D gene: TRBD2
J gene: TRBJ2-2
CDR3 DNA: TGTGCCAGCAGCTTATTCCGCGGGGGGGGCACCGGGGAGCTGTTTTTT
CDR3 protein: CASSLFRGGGTGELFF

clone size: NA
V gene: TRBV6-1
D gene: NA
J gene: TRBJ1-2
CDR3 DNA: TGTGCCAGCGGGCGGGGGGAAAACTATGGCTACACCTTC
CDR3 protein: CASGRGENYGYTF

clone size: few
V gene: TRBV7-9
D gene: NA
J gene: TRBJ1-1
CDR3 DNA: TGTGCCAGCAGCTTATCAGTCATGAACACTGAAGCTTTCTTT
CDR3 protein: CASSLSVMNTEAFF

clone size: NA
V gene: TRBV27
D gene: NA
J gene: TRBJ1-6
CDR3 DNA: TGTGCCAGCAGTTTAAGGGGCCAGTCCAATTCACCCCTCCACTTT
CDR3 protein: CASSLRGQSNSPLHF

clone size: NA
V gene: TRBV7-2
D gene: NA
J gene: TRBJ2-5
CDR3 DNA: TGTGCCAGCAGCTTCGGTCGGGAGACCCAGTACTTC
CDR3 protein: CASSFGRETQYF

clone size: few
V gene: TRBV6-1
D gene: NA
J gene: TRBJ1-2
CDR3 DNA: TGTGCCAGCAGTGAAGCAGTGGAGTATGGCTACACCTTC
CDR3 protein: CASSEAVEYGYTF

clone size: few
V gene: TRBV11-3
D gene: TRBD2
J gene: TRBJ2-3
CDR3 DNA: TGTGCCAGCAGCTTAGGCGGTAGCGGGAGCACAGATACGCAGTATTTT
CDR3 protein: CASSLGGSGSTDTQYF

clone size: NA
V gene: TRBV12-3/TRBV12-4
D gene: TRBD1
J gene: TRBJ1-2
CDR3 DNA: TGTGCCAGCAGCCCTGACCGCCTGGGACAGGGGAAGAGGGACTACACCTTC
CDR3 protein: CASSPDRLGQGKRDYTF

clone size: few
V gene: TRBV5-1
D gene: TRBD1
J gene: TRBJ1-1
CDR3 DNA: TGCGCCAGCAGCCTGGGGACAGGGAATAGGGCTGAAGCTTTCTTT
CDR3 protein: CASSLGTGNRAEAFF

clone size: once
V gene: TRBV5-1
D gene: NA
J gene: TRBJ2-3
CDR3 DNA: TGCGCCAGCAGCCGGGCAGGGGACCTCACAGATACGCAGTATTTT
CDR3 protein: CASSRAGDLTDTQYF

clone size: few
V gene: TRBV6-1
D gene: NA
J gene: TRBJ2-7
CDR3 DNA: TGTGCCAGCAGACGCCGAAGCGGCCACGAGCAGTACTTC
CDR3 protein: CASRRRSGHEQYF

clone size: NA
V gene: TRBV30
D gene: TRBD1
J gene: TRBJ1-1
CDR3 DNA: TGTGCCTGGAGCCGGGACAGGGTCACTGAAGCTTTCTTT
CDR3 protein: CAWSRDRVTEAFF

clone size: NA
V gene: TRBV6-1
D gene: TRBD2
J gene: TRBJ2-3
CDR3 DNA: TGTGCCACTCTCATTGGAGCGGGGGTTAGCACAGATACGCAGTATTTT
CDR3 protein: CATLIGAGVSTDTQYF

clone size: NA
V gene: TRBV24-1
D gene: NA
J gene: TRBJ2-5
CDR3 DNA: TGTGCCACCAGTGCAGGGGAAGGACGTCGAGGGGAGACCCAGTACTTC
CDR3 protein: CATSAGEGRRGETQYF

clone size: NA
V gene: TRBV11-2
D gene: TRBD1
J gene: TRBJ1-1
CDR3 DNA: TGTGCCACTCCCGGGACAGGGGGCACTGAAGCTTTCTTT
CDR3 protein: CATPGTGGTEAFF

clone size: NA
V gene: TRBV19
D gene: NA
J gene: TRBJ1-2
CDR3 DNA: TGTGCCAGTACCTCTGACATCTACTATGGCTACACCTTC
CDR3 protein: CASTSDIYYGYTF

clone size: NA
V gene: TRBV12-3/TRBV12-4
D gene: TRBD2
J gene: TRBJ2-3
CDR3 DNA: TGTGCCAGCTTCCCTTCACGAAGCGGGGGGGCCAAAGGCACAGATACGCAGTATTTT
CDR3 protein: CASFPSRSGGAKGTDTQYF

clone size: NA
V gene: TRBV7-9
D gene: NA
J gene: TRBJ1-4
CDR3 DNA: TGTGCCAGCAGCAGGACACAGGGAGTTGATGAAAAACTGTTTTTT
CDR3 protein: CASSRTQGVDEKLFF

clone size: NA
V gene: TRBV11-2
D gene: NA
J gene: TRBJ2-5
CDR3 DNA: TGTGCCAGCAGCTTAGAACTAGCTACGGAGACCCAGTACTTC
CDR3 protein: CASSLELATETQYF

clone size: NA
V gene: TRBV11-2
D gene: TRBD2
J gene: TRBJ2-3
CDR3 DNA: TGTGCCAGCAGCTCCGTAGCGGGGGGGACCACAGATACGCAGTATTTT
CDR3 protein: CASSSVAGGTTDTQYF

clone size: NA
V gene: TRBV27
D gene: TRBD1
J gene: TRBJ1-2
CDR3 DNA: TGTGCCAGCAGTTTGTCCGGGACAGGAGCTTTCTATGGCTACACCTTC
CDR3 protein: CASSLSGTGAFYGYTF